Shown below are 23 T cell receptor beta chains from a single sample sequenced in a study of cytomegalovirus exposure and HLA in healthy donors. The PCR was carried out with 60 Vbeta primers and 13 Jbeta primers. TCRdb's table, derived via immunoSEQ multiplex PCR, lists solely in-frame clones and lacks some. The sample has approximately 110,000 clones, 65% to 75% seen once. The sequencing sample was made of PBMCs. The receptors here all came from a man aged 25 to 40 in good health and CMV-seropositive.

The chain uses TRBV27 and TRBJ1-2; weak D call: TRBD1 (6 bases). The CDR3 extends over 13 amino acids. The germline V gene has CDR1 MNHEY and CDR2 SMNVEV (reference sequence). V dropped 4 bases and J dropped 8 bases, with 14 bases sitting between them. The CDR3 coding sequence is TGTGCCAGCAGTTCTAACAGGGTACTCGGCTACACCTTC. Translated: CASSSNRVLGYTF.

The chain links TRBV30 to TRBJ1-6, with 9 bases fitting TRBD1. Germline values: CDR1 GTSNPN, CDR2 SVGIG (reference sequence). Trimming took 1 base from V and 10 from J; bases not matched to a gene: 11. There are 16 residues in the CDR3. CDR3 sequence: CAWSDTGQGRYSPLHF. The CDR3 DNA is TGTGCCTGGAGTGATACCGGACAGGGGAGGTACTCACCCCTCCACTTT.

The DNA of the CDR3 is TGTGCCAGCAGAGACTCCTACACTGAAGCTTTCTTT. Residues: CASRDSYTEAFF. This chain connects TRBV2 to TRBJ1-1, with no clear D. Per germline, CDR1 SNHLY and CDR2 FYNNEI. With 6 bases removed from V and 3 bases from J, the gap between germline ends came to 8 bases. The CDR3 is 12 residues long.

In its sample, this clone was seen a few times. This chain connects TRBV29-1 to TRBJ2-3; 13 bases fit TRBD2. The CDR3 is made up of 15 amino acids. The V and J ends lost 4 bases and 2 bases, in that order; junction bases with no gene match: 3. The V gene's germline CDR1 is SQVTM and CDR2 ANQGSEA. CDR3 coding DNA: TGCAGCGTTGCCGGGACTAGCGGGGTCACAGATACGCAGTATTTT. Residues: CSVAGTSGVTDTQYF.

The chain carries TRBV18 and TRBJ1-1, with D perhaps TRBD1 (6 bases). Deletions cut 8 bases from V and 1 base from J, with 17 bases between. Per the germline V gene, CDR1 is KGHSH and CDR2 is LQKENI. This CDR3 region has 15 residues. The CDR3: CASQSERTANTEAFF. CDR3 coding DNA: TGTGCCAGCCAATCGGAAAGGACAGCGAACACTGAAGCTTTCTTT.

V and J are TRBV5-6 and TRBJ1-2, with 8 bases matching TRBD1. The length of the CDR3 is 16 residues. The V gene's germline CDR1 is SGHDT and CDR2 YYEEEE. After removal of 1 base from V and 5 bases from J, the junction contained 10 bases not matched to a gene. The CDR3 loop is CASSLRQGALRYGYTF. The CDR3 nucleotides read TGTGCCAGCAGCTTGAGGCAGGGGGCCCTTAGATATGGCTACACCTTC.

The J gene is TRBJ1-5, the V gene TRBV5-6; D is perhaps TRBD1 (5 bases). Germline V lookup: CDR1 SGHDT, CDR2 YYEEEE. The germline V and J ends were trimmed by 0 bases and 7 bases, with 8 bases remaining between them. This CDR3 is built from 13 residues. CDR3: CASSLGGGQPQHF. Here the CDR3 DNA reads TGTGCCAGCAGCTTGGGGGGGGGACAGCCCCAGCATTTT.

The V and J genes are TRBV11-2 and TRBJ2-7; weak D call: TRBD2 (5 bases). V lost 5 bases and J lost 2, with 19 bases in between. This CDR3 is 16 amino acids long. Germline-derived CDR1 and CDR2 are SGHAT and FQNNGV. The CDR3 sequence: CASSERLSSGPYEQYF. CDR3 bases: TGTGCCAGCAGCGAGAGGTTGTCGAGCGGACCCTACGAGCAGTACTTC. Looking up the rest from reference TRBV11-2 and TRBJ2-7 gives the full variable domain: EAGVAQSPRYKIIEKRQSVAFWCNPISGHATLYWYQQILGQGPKLLIQFQNNGVVDDSQLPKDRFSAERLKGVDSTLKIQPAKLEDSAVYLCASSERLSSGPYEQYFGPGTRLTVT.

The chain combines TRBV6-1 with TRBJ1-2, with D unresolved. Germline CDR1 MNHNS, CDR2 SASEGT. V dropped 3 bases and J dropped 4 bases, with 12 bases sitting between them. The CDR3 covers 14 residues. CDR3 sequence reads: CASSEVGPGYGYTF. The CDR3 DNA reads TGTGCCAGCAGTGAGGTGGGCCCTGGCTATGGCTACACCTTC.

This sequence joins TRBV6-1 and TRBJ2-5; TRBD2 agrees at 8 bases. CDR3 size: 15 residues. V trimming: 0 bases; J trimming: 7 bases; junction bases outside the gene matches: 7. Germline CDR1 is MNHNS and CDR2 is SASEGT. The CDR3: CASSEASGGHGTQYF. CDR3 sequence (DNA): TGTGCCAGCAGTGAAGCATCGGGGGGGCATGGGACCCAGTACTTC.

The CDR3 bases are TGCGCCAGCAGTGAAGGGACCAAGCGGGGGTCCTACAATGAGCAGTTCTTC. Its protein is CASSEGTKRGSYNEQFF. The chain combines TRBV10-1 with TRBJ2-1, with 8 bases matching TRBD2. The germline CDR1 and CDR2 sequences are WNHNN and SYGVQD (reference sequence). V shed 3 bases, J shed 1 base, and the junction held 8 bases outside the gene matches. This CDR3 is 17 amino acids long.

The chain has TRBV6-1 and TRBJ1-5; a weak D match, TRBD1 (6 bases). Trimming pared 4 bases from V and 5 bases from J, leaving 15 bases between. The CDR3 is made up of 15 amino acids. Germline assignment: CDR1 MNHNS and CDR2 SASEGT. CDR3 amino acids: CASSVVGQFDQPQHF. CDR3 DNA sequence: TGTGCCAGCAGTGTCGTAGGACAGTTCGATCAGCCCCAGCATTTT.

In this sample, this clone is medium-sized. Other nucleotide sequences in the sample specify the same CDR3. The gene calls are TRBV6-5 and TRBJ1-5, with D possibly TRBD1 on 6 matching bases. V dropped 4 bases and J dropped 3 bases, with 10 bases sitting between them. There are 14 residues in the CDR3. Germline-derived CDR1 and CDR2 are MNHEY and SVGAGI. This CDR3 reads CASSSGQHNQPQHF. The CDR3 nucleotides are TGTGCCAGCAGTTCCGGACAGCACAATCAGCCCCAGCATTTT.

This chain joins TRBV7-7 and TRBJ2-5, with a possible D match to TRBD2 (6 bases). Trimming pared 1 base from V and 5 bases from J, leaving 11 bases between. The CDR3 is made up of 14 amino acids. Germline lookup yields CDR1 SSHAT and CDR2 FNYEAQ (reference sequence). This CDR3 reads CASSLGGDAETQYF. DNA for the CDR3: TGTGCCAGCAGCTTAGGGGGGGACGCTGAGACCCAGTACTTC.

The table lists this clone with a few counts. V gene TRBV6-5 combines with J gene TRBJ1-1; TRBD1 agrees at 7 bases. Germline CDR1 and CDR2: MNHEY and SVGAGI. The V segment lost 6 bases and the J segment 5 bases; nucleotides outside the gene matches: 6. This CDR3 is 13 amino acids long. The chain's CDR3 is CASSNPTGTEAFF. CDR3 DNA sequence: TGTGCCAGCAGCAATCCGACAGGGACTGAAGCTTTCTTT.

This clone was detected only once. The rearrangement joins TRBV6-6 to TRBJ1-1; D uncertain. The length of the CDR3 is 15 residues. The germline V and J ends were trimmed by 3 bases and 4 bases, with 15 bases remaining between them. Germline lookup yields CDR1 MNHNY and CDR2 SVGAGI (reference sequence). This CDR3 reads CASSYTSNLGTEAFF. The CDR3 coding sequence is TGTGCCAGCAGTTATACGTCTAATCTCGGCACTGAAGCTTTCTTT.

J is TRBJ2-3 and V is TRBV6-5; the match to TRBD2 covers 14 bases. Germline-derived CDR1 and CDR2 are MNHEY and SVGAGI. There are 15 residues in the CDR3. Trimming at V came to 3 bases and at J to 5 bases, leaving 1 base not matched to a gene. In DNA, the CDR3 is TGTGCCAGCAGTTATGGACTAGCGGGGGGAGATACGCAGTATTTT. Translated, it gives CASSYGLAGGDTQYF.

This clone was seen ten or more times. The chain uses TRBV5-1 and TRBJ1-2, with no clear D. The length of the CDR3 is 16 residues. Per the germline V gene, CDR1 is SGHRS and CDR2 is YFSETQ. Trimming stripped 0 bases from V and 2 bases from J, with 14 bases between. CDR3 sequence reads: CASSLDYGRANYGYTF. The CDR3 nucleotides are TGCGCCAGCAGCTTGGACTACGGGCGGGCGAACTATGGCTACACCTTC.

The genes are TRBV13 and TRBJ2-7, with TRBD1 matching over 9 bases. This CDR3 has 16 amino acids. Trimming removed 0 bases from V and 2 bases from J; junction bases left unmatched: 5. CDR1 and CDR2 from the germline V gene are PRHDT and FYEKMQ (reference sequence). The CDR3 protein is CASSLGVRQGAYEQYF. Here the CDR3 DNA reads TGTGCCAGCAGCTTAGGCGTAAGACAGGGGGCCTACGAGCAGTACTTC.

Written as DNA, the CDR3 is TGTGCCAGCAGCTTGGGCTTAGGGGGAATGAACACTGAAGCTTTCTTT. Protein sequence: CASSLGLGGMNTEAFF. This chain connects TRBV5-6 to TRBJ1-1, with a weak D call TRBD1 (6 bases). The CDR3 extends over 16 amino acids. V dropped 0 bases and J dropped 0 bases, with 12 bases sitting between them. In germline, CDR1 is SGHDT, CDR2 YYEEEE.

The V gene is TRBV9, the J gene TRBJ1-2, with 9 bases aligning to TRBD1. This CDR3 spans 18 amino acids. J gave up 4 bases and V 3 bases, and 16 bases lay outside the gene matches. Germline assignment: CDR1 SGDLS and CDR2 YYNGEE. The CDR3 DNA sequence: TGTGCCAGCAGCGAGAGGACAGGGGCCGTCCTCGGGATCTATGGCTACACCTTC. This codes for CASSERTGAVLGIYGYTF. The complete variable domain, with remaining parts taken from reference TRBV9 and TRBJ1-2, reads DSGVTQTPKHLITATGQRVTLRCSPRSGDLSVYWYQQSLDQGLQFLIQYYNGEERAKGNILERFSAQQFPDLHSELNLSSLELGDSALYFCASSERTGAVLGIYGYTFGSGTRLTVV.

The CDR3 DNA is TGTGCCAGCAGTACCGGGACGACAGGTCCACAAGCTTTCTTT. As protein: CASSTGTTGPQAFF. The chain has TRBV2 and TRBJ1-1, with D possibly being TRBD1 (6 bases). The CDR3 contains 14 residues. The V end lost 5 bases, the J end lost 9 bases, and 19 bases lay between the germline ends. CDR1 and CDR2 from the germline V gene are SNHLY and FYNNEI.

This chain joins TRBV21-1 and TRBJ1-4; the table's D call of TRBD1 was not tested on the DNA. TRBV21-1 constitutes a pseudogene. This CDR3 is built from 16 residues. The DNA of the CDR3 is TGTGCCAGCAGTCAGCCCGGGACAGAGCCTAATGAAAAACTGTTTTTT. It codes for CASSQPGTEPNEKLFF.